Here is one TCR beta chain with its context. No cognate antigen has been identified for it. Base-call qualities are not available, and no considerably larger clone is one nucleotide away. The source of the sample is a study of CD8+CD57+ T cells in acquired aplastic anemia (dated by TCRdb to between 2017 and 2018). For context, the study as a whole: On average, sorted CD4+ and CD8+ cells yielded 3.2 ug of extracted DNA, with a range of roughly 0.17 to 30 ug. CD8+CD57+ expansion was defined as a frequency above the mean frequency observed in healthy subjects. What the authors observed across the whole study: Although 25 to 30 CD8+ CDR3 sequences were shared by patients and controls, these sequences appeared highly expressed in patients and within the immunodominant clones of patients. CD8+ Simpson's diversity did not differ significantly between patients and healthy controls (P=0.060).

Expansion of CD8+CD57+ cells had been shown by flow cytometry in the patients chosen for sequencing. Every patient had severe acquired aplastic anemia, diagnosed using the International Study of Aplastic Anemia and Agranulocytosis and Camitta criteria. At the time blood was sampled, none of the patients had received any therapy. In this study, sorted CD4+ and CD8+ T cells from the blood of healthy subjects and of severe aplastic anemia patients had their TCR repertoires deep-sequenced. Patients were enrolled in the USA under clinicaltrials.gov protocols 00001620, 01623167, 00001397, 00071045, 00081523 and 00961064. Ficoll-Paque density gradient centrifugation was used to isolate peripheral blood mononuclear cells. Before DNA extraction, CD4+ and CD8+ T cells were sorted by FACS or by magnetic beads. Profiling of TCR beta VDJ combinations and CDR3 sequences used genomic DNA as the template. An Illumina HiSeq 2000 was the platform used for TCR repertoire sequencing. The authors processed their data as follows. Repertoire assessment relied on Simpson's diversity index, CDR3 size and DJ length profiles, and TRBV/TRBJ rearrangement plots. Whichever DNA sequence was most abundant in the deep sequencing data was defined as the immunodominant clone. CDR3 amino acid sequences were checked for sharing across subjects and were also compared against the VDJdb database and published repertoires. TCRdb handled the public reads itself, with Q25 trimming in fastp and clone calling in MiXCR, and kept productive beta chains. Under each unique CDR3 protein, matching rows form one entry showing the most common genes and DNA. TCRdb assigned the V and J calls; the authors' analysis was not used. The sample includes over 250,000 distinct CDR3 sequences, with roughly 59% observed a single time. The ten largest clones take up 1.3% of the sample.

From the cysteine up to the phenylalanine, the CDR3 has a length of 13 residues. The CDR3 DNA has 39 bases and is translated from base 1. V is pared back by 5 bases and J by 11 bases, with 18 bases lying between the germline termini. The germline V gene supplies CDR1 SGHVT and CDR2 SQSDAQ. The origin of this receptor is a human donor with aplastic anemia. Material: sorted CD4+, CD8+, or CD8+CD57+ T cells (not recorded which) from PBMCs. The rearranged segments are TRBV7-4 and TRBJ1-1; the D gene is not confidently resolved. The CDR3 region has the sequence CASSVYPEVGAFF. The DNA sequence is as follows: TGTGCCAGCAGCGTATATCCTGAGGTAGGGGCTTTCTTT.